These 32 T cell receptor beta chains came from one sample sequenced in a study of human T cells and chemical hapten exposure. TCRdb reprocessed the RACE reads with MiXCR, giving one entry per CDR3 protein. The table lists about 84,000 distinct CDR3 sequences, 8.5% to 12% of them singletons. Time point denoted: patch test 2, 6 weeks after DPC sensitization. Treatment specified: therapeutic diphenylcyclopropenone sensitization with weekly scalp DPC. The specimen comprised whole blood, sampled in connection with sensitization to the hapten diphenylcyclopropenone (DPC). The receptors were gathered from a woman aged 45-65 years with alopecia areata. Some clones in this sample may be carry-over from other donors' samples.

This clonotype has at least ten counts. This chain uses TRBV4-2 with TRBJ2-2; 11 bases are a match to TRBD2. The germline CDR1 and CDR2 sequences are LGHNA and YNFKEQ. The CDR3 sequence is 17 residues long. With 0 bases clipped from V and 6 bases from J, the junction kept 6 bases outside the gene matches. For the CDR3, the DNA is TGTGCCAGCAGCCAAGAGCTTGGACTAGCGGGCGCCGGGGAGCTGTTTTTT. This encodes CASSQELGLAGAGELFF.

CDR3 region: CSAPGQDRETQYF. CDR3 bases: TGCAGTGCTCCCGGACAGGATCGAGAGACCCAGTACTTC. The chain employs TRBV20-1 and TRBJ2-5; 7 nucleotides agree with TRBD1. The CDR3 contains 13 residues. V shed 5 bases, J shed 4 bases, and the junction held 7 bases outside the gene matches. Germline CDR1 is DFQATT and CDR2 is SNEGSKA (reference sequence).

V gene TRBV3-1 combines with J gene TRBJ1-4, with a weak D call TRBD1 (6 bases). This CDR3 is 16 amino acids long. Germline loops: CDR1 LGHDT, CDR2 YNNKEL (reference sequence). Trimming stripped 4 bases from V and 8 bases from J, with 20 bases between. CDR3 sequence reads: CASSPRGGRLGEKLFF. The CDR3 nucleotides are TGTGCCAGCAGCCCCCGAGGGGGGCGCCTTGGGGAAAAACTGTTTTTT. Full variable domain (remainder filled in from reference TRBV3-1 and TRBJ1-4): DTAVSQTPKYLVTQMGNDKSIKCEQNLGHDTMYWYKQDSKKFLKIMFSYNNKELIINETVPNRFSPKSPDKAHLNLHINSLELGDSAVYFCASSPRGGRLGEKLFFGSGTQLSVL.

DNA of the CDR3: TGTGCCAGCAGTTTAATGAGGGACCACTACGAGCAGTACTTC. This sequence encodes CASSLMRDHYEQYF. The chain combines TRBV27 with TRBJ2-7; D may be TRBD1 or TRBD2 (5 bases each). Deletions cut 2 bases from V and 3 bases from J, with 11 bases between. The CDR3 contains 14 residues. Germline CDR1 MNHEY, CDR2 SMNVEV (reference sequence).

Only a few counts were recorded for this clonotype. The rearrangement uses TRBV6-5 and TRBJ2-1, with D unresolved. Germline lookup yields CDR1 MNHEY and CDR2 SVGAGI. The CDR3 spans 14 residues. V was shortened by 2 bases and J by 4 bases, with 9 bases between the two germline ends. The CDR3 DNA is TGTGCCAGCAGTTACAAGACTTCTTACAATGAGCAGTTCTTC. This gives the protein CASSYKTSYNEQFF.

This chain connects TRBV6-2 or TRBV6-3 to TRBJ2-6; a possible D gene is TRBD1 (6 bases). This CDR3 contains 16 residues. V lost 0 bases and J lost 0, with 6 bases in between. From germline, CDR1 is MNHEY and CDR2 SVGEGT. This chain's CDR3 is CASSYSGGSGANVLTF. Written as DNA, the CDR3 is TGTGCCAGCAGTTACTCAGGGGGCTCTGGGGCCAACGTCCTGACTTTC.

This clonotype has only a few counts. The chain recombines TRBV7-2 with TRBJ2-3; D not certain. The CDR3 is 16 amino acids. Deletions cut 1 base from V and 0 bases from J, with 11 bases between. The V gene's germline CDR1 is SGHTA and CDR2 FQGNSA. DNA for the CDR3: TGTGCCAGCAGCTTAGGTGGCGGAATGAGCACAGATACGCAGTATTTT. Translation gives CASSLGGGMSTDTQYF.

Many counts were recorded for this clonotype. This chain joins TRBV28 and TRBJ2-2, with D uncertain. The V end was cut by 6 bases, the J end by 6 bases, with 17 bases between. This CDR3 region has 15 residues. The V gene's germline CDR1 is MDHEN and CDR2 SYDVKM. CDR3 sequence reads: CASSPHRVGAGELFF. For the CDR3, the DNA is TGTGCCAGCAGCCCCCACCGGGTCGGCGCCGGGGAGCTGTTTTTT.

V gene TRBV5-1 combines with J gene TRBJ1-1; D gene uncertain. Trimming left V 1 base short and J 1 base short, with 11 bases between. The CDR3 length is 15 residues. Germline loops: CDR1 SGHRS, CDR2 YFSETQ. The CDR3 region has the DNA TGCGCCAGCAGCTTGTCCGGCAGGCAGAACACTGAAGCTTTCTTT. It is translated as CASSLSGRQNTEAFF. The variable domain in full, completed from reference TRBV5-1 and TRBJ1-1, reads KAGVTQTPRYLIKTRGQQVTLSCSPISGHRSVSWYQQTPGQGLQFLFEYFSETQRNKGNFPGRFSGRQFSNSRSEMNVSTLELGDSALYLCASSLSGRQNTEAFFGQGTRLTVV.

This clonotype was found a few times. The J gene is TRBJ1-3, the V gene TRBV7-2, with a possible D match to TRBD1 (5 bases). The CDR3 totals 13 residues. Germline values: CDR1 SGHTA, CDR2 FQGNSA. Trimming took 5 bases from V and 3 from J, leaving 8 bases between them. The CDR3 protein is CASSAGFGNTIYF. CDR3 nucleotides: TGTGCCAGCAGCGCAGGGTTTGGAAACACCATATATTTT.

This clonotype was found many times. The CDR3 sequence is CASSLPETANSPLHF. The CDR3 nucleotides are TGTGCCAGCAGTCTGCCGGAGACAGCTAATTCACCCCTCCACTTT. This rearrangement joins TRBV28 to TRBJ1-6; TRBD1 is a possible D gene (5 bases). With 5 bases removed from V and 6 bases from J, the gap between germline ends came to 14 bases. Germline values: CDR1 MDHEN, CDR2 SYDVKM. This CDR3 is built from 15 residues. Full variable domain (remainder filled in from reference TRBV28 and TRBJ1-6): DVKVTQSSRYLVKRTGEKVFLECVQDMDHENMFWYRQDPGLGLRLIYFSYDVKMKEKGDIPEGYSVSREKKERFSLILESASTNQTSMYLCASSLPETANSPLHFGNGTRLTVT.

The rearrangement uses TRBV28 and TRBJ2-5; tentative D call: TRBD1 (5 bases). V lost 3 bases, J lost 7 bases, and 12 bases lay in between. The CDR3 is made up of 13 amino acids. CDR1 MDHEN and CDR2 SYDVKM come from the germline V gene. The CDR3 DNA reads as TGTGCCAGCAGTTTGGCAGGGAAGTCGACCCAGTACTTC. It yields the protein CASSLAGKSTQYF.

Details on this clonotype: The junction shows a germline mismatch at one end, possibly a read error. The chain recombines TRBV30 with TRBJ1-4; D ambiguous. This CDR3 comprises 14 residues. CDR1 and CDR2 from the germline V gene are GTSNPN and SVGIG (reference sequence). CDR3 residues: CAWSPLRASFVSVF. Written as DNA, the CDR3 is TGTGCCTGGAGTCCCCTCCGGGCATCCTTCGTATCTGTTTTT.

V and J are TRBV5-1 and TRBJ1-1; D remains ambiguous. There are 14 residues in the CDR3. Germline V gives CDR1 SGHRS, CDR2 YFSETQ. Trimming cost V 3 bases and J 4 bases, with 13 bases left between them. The CDR3 nucleotides are TGCGCCAGCAGCTATGGTGGAGTGGGCACTGAAGCTTTCTTT. Translating it yields CASSYGGVGTEAFF.

Ten or more counts support this clonotype. The rearrangement links TRBV10-2 to TRBJ2-3, with D possibly being TRBD2 (6 bases). The CDR3 is 13 amino acids. Germline V lookup: CDR1 WSHSY, CDR2 SAAADI. Trimming took off 7 bases at V and 1 base at J, with 9 bases between the two ends. The CDR3 sequence: CASKPSGTDTQYF. In DNA form, the CDR3 reads TGCGCCAGCAAGCCTAGCGGCACAGATACGCAGTATTTT.

J is TRBJ1-5 and V is TRBV30, with D hard to call. CDR3 length: 15 amino acids. Per the germline V gene, CDR1 is GTSNPN and CDR2 is SVGIG (reference sequence). V was clipped by 3 bases and J by 5 bases, with 17 bases between them. CDR3 residues: CAWRVKGGRDQPQHF. CDR3 bases: TGTGCCTGGAGGGTCAAGGGAGGGAGGGATCAGCCCCAGCATTTT.

There are a few counts of this clonotype. The chain recombines TRBV14 with TRBJ2-2; 7 bases line up with TRBD1. Per the germline V gene, CDR1 is SGHDN and CDR2 is FVKESK. This CDR3 region has 16 residues. Trimming removed 4 bases from V and 0 bases from J; junction bases left unmatched: 5. CDR3 sequence (DNA): TGTGCCAGCAGCCGGAGACAGGGAACGAACACCGGGGAGCTGTTTTTT. This encodes CASSRRQGTNTGELFF.

This clonotype was recorded a few times. The chain recombines TRBV7-9 with TRBJ2-7, with 9 bases that match TRBD1. This CDR3 spans 14 amino acids. V lost 5 bases and J lost 6; bases outside the gene matches: 8. The germline CDR1 and CDR2 sequences are SEHNR and FQNEAQ (reference sequence). The DNA for the CDR3 is TGTGCCAGCAGCCGGGACAGGGATTACCCCGAGCAGTACTTC. Translation gives CASSRDRDYPEQYF.

This clonotype appeared a single time. The chain employs TRBV7-2 and TRBJ2-3, with D maybe TRBD2 (6 bases). The CDR3 consists of 16 residues. Germline V gene data show CDR1 as SGHTA and CDR2 as FQGNSA. The V gene lost 0 bases and the J gene lost 4 bases, with 14 bases spanning the gap. The CDR3 DNA is TGTGCCAGCAGCTTAGCGGGAGGTTCCCCACCAGATACGCAGTATTTT. As protein: CASSLAGGSPPDTQYF.

The genes are TRBV27 and TRBJ2-3; possibly TRBD1 for D (5 bases). The CDR3 runs 15 residues. Germline assignment: CDR1 MNHEY and CDR2 SMNVEV (reference sequence). V shed 5 bases and J shed 4 bases, with 16 bases lying between them. The CDR3 loop reads CASSTLGRVADTQYF. The DNA of the CDR3 is TGTGCCAGCAGTACCCTCGGCAGGGTGGCAGATACGCAGTATTTT.

This clonotype was picked up a small number of times. For the CDR3, the DNA is TGTGCCAGCCTCTCCAGTTACGGGGGGACTGAAGCTTTCTTT. Translated: CASLSSYGGTEAFF. This chain links TRBV18 with TRBJ1-1; D perhaps matches TRBD1 (5 bases). The germline CDR1 and CDR2 sequences are KGHSH and LQKENI. Deletions cut 8 bases from V and 5 bases from J, with 18 bases between. CDR3 length equals 14 residues.

In its sample, this clonotype was seen a few times. V is TRBV10-3 and J is TRBJ1-2; TRBD1 aligns across 12 bases. CDR1 ENHRY and CDR2 SYGVKD come from the germline V gene. The CDR3 consists of 15 residues. After removal of 6 bases from V and 6 bases from J, the junction contained 8 bases not matched to a gene. The CDR3 coding sequence is TGTGCCATCAGGGCCGGGACAGGGGGCGCGAATGGCTACACCTTC. It encodes CAIRAGTGGANGYTF.

This chain connects TRBV20-1 to TRBJ1-5, with a tentative D call TRBD1 (6 bases). The CDR3 consists of 14 residues. V was pared by 6 bases and J by 4 bases, with 16 bases between. CDR1 is DFQATT and CDR2 is SNEGSKA in the germline V gene (reference sequence). This CDR3 reads CSAKARTDNQPQHF. For the CDR3, the DNA is TGCAGTGCAAAAGCCCGGACAGATAATCAGCCCCAGCATTTT.

The gene calls are TRBV5-1 and TRBJ1-4; no clear D. This CDR3 contains 14 residues. The germline V gene encodes CDR1 SGHRS and CDR2 YFSETQ. Trimming shortened V by 2 bases and J by 4 bases, and 9 bases separated the two germline ends. CDR3 residues: CASSFGEINEKLFF. The CDR3 region has the DNA TGCGCCAGCAGCTTCGGGGAAATTAATGAAAAACTGTTTTTT.

This clonotype was seen repeatedly, ten times or more. V is TRBV6-6 and J is TRBJ2-3; D uncertain. Germline V gene lookup returns CDR1 MNHNY and CDR2 SVGAGI (reference sequence). The CDR3 is made up of 15 amino acids. Trimming shortened V by 4 bases and J by 0 bases, and 11 bases separated the two germline ends. The CDR3 coding sequence is TGTGCCAGCAGTTCGCCCAAGGCTAGCACAGATACGCAGTATTTT. This sequence encodes CASSSPKASTDTQYF.

This clonotype was seen only a few times. V and J are TRBV12-3 or TRBV12-4 and TRBJ1-2, with TRBD1 as a possible D gene (5 bases). V shed 6 bases and J shed 2 bases, with 16 bases lying between them. This CDR3 is built from 15 residues. CDR3 amino acids: CASSRNVGANYGYTF. The CDR3 region has the DNA TGTGCCAGCAGCCGAAACGTTGGGGCAAACTATGGCTACACCTTC.

There are many counts of this clonotype. This chain's CDR3 is CASLREITGELFF. CDR3 DNA: TGTGCCAGCTTACGGGAGATCACCGGGGAGCTGTTTTTT. J is TRBJ2-2 and V is TRBV2; perhaps TRBD2 as D (6 bases). The CDR3 runs to 13 residues. Germline V CDR1 and CDR2: SNHLY, FYNNEI. With 8 bases removed from V and 4 bases from J, the gap between germline ends came to 11 bases.

J is TRBJ2-3 and V is TRBV20-1, with D maybe TRBD1 (5 bases). The CDR3 covers 15 residues. The germline gives CDR1 DFQATT, CDR2 SNEGSKA (reference sequence). Trimming left V 1 base short and J 0 bases short, with 11 bases between. CDR3 protein: CSARVLRASTDTQYF. CDR3 bases: TGCAGTGCTAGAGTTCTCAGGGCTAGCACAGATACGCAGTATTTT.

This clonotype was observed a few times. The CDR3 DNA reads as TGTGCCAGCCTCTTAAGAAAGGGACACGAGCAGTACTTC. Its translation: CASLLRKGHEQYF. The J gene is TRBJ2-7, the V gene TRBV28; D may match TRBD1 or TRBD2 (5 bases each). V lost 8 bases, J lost 5 bases, and 16 bases lay in between. Germline assignment: CDR1 MDHEN and CDR2 SYDVKM. This CDR3 region has 13 residues.

The table lists this clonotype with many counts. The chain employs TRBV7-6 and TRBJ2-5; D ambiguous. Germline CDR1 and CDR2: SGHVS and FNYEAQ. This CDR3 spans 16 amino acids. Trimming pared 1 base from V and 5 bases from J, leaving 17 bases between. The CDR3 sequence: CASSLVQTDPGETQYF. DNA of the CDR3: TGTGCCAGCAGCTTAGTACAAACAGACCCTGGGGAGACCCAGTACTTC.

J is TRBJ2-7 and V is TRBV11-2; unclear D gene. CDR3 size: 14 residues. Trimming took off 3 bases at V and 0 bases at J, with 9 bases between the two ends. Germline V gene sequence: CDR1 SGHAT, CDR2 FQNNGV. The CDR3 loop is CASSLWGFSYEQYF. As DNA, the CDR3 is TGTGCCAGCAGCTTGTGGGGTTTCTCCTACGAGCAGTACTTC.

This clonotype was observed a few times. The rearrangement links TRBV28 to TRBJ2-7; TRBD2 agrees at 8 bases. The V segment lost 4 bases and the J segment 4 bases; nucleotides outside the gene matches: 6. The germline gives CDR1 MDHEN, CDR2 SYDVKM. The CDR3 has 14 amino acids. CDR3 in amino acids: CASSSSGSRYEQYF. CDR3 nucleotides: TGTGCCAGCAGTTCCAGCGGGAGCCGGTACGAGCAGTACTTC.